The subject of this entry is one T cell receptor (beta chain). The antigen remains undetermined. This sample was included in a study of cytomegalovirus exposure and HLA in healthy donors. Across the study: About 80 million unique TCRs from HLA-typed donors made up an early data release.

The CDR3 spans 12 residues. Trimming cost V 5 bases and J 6 bases, with 11 bases left between them. Germline V CDR1 and CDR2: SGHVS, FQNEAQ. The study, taken as a whole, reports: An analysis done earlier found most TCR beta V segments productive about 90% or about 30% of the time. When analyzed later, a missense DCLRE1C variant was found to be linked to TCR beta V- and J-gene trimming.

13 Jbeta primers and 60 Vbeta primers were used for the PCR. Repertoires were generated with immunoSEQ multiplex PCR, while TCRdb's copy carries only in-frame clones and drops some. The repertoire holds 150,000 to 200,000 clones, with over 70% as singletons. Sequencing used PBMCs. This rearrangement joins TRBV7-8 to TRBJ2-7; the D gene is possibly TRBD2 (5 bases). The clonotype originates from a woman younger than 35 in good health and CMV-seronegative. In DNA, the CDR3 is TGTGCCAGCAGCCCCCTAGGAGGCGAGCAGTACTTC. Its protein product is CASSPLGGEQYF.